This note documents a single T cell receptor beta chain sequence. The record originates from a study of blood T cell repertoires in COVID-19. Study overall: Specimens from acute and convalescent COVID-19 originated in the United States, Italy and Spain. In each case, the material was cDNA or gDNA derived from T cells, B-cell-depleted T cells, or PBMCs.

V was trimmed by 5 bases and J by 6 bases, leaving 17 bases between them. Germline V gene data show CDR1 as SGHTA and CDR2 as FQGNSA. This CDR3 region has 14 residues. Original data processing: From reference gene primer amplification, estimates of nucleated cell counts were derived. Produced via immunoSEQ multiplex PCR; TCRdb's table is partial and in-frame only. Clone size and the V and J calls come from that table; the DNA yielded D and trimming. This repertoire shows 150,000 to 200,000 clones, 80% to 90% found once; its top ten account for more than 3%. The clonotype was recovered from a man aged 60-69 years with acute or convalescent COVID-19. The chain has TRBV7-2 and TRBJ2-7, with a possible D match to TRBD2 (7 bases). Sequenced sample: peripheral blood. The CDR3 loop is CASSQSPGEGEQYF. CDR3 in DNA: TGTGCCAGCAGCCAGAGTCCAGGGGAGGGCGAGCAGTACTTC.